The entry below gives a single TCR beta chain sequence along with its context. This clone was seen only a few times. There is no known antigen for this receptor. The sample holds no much larger clone one base away, and base qualities are not on file. The germline V gene (reference sequence) specifies SEHNR as CDR1 and FQNEAQ as CDR2. The CDR3 goes from the cysteine to the phenylalanine over 11 residues. Only the CDR3 DNA is retained, 33 bases long and in frame from the first base. Each collaborating institution followed its own protocols to collect whole blood in K2EDTA tubes. For TCRbeta analysis, collaborators shipped samples as frozen whole blood, isolated PBMCs, or DNA extracted from either of those sample types. TCRbeta CDR3 regions were amplified from genomic DNA by means of the immunoSEQ Assay, a bias-controlled multiplex PCR. For the original study's pipeline: Nucleated cell counts per sample were estimated from amplification of reference gene primers within the assay. Sequence reads were collapsed and filtered to measure the absolute abundance of every unique TCRbeta CDR3 rearrangement. For each sample, productive Simpson clonality was calculated as the square root of Simpson's diversity index over productive rearrangements. TCRdb provides this immuneACCESS table in a form limited to in-frame rearrangements. Some clones are lacking; in checked studies, under half of them reflect an unresolved V gene, and why the rest are absent is not known. V and J calls and clone size are copied from that table; D and trimming were computed from the DNA. Here the sample has fewer than 250,000 clones; less than 90% occur a single time. About 20% of the sample goes to the ten largest clones.

The sample belongs to a study of blood T cell repertoires in COVID-19 (dated by TCRdb to 2018 to 2021). About the full investigation: Samples covering the acute and convalescent phases of COVID-19 were provided by collaborators in the United States, Italy and Spain. The prospective study material was composed of cDNA or gDNA derived from T cells, B-cell-depleted T cells, or PBMCs. The samples were drawn from two sources: the first 160 participants of the ongoing ImmuneRACE study, and 1,254 subjects contributed by 6 global collaborators. A de-identified subject ID, COVID-19 status, age in years and sex were almost always included in the sample metadata. Deeply sampled blood TCRbeta repertoires from subjects exposed to, actively infected with, or recovered from COVID-19 were included in the dataset. Where available, HLA class I and class II types were taken from metadata supplied by the sample provider and were not determined by assay-based typing. The repertoires were made available in a free public database intended to serve as a resource for research on the immune response to SARS-CoV-2.

Paper-wide results and their limitations: How much clinical and demographic metadata was included differed by source and by participant, and the metadata was provided uncurated.

This TCR was recovered from a human donor in a cohort sampled during active COVID-19. Sequenced: peripheral blood. Recombination linked TRBV7-9 to TRBJ1-2; the D gene lacks a confident call. The DNA is TGTGCTGGAGGAGGGTCGTATGGCTACACCTTC. It is translated as CAGGGSYGYTF.